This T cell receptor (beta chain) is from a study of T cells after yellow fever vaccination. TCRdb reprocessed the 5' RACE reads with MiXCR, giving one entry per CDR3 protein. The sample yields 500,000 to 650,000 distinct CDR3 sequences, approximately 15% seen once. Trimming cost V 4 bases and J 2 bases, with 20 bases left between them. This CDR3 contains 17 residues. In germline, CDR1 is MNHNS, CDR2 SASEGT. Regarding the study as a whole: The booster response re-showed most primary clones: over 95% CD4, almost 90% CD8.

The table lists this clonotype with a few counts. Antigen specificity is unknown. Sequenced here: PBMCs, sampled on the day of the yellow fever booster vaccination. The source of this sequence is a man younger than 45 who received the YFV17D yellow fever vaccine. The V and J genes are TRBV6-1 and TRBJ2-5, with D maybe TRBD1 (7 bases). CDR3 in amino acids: CASSGTAGQRTQETQYF. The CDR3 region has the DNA TGTGCCAGCAGTGGTACCGCGGGACAGCGAACGCAAGAGACCCAGTACTTC.